This T cell receptor (beta chain) was recorded in a study of shared clonotypes between healthy human individuals. Whole-study results and caveats: Larger estimated richness was generally seen in naive subsets than in memory subsets. Few donors limited the genetic and exposure-history diversity represented.

Notes on this clone: Its matching antigen is unknown.

V was shortened by 0 bases and J by 0 bases, with 13 bases between the two germline ends. The CDR3 is 16 amino acids. Germline-derived CDR1 and CDR2 are GTSNPN and SVGIG (reference sequence). Each PCR replicate from the sorted subsets contained about 200 ng DNA, which is some 32,000 T cell genomes. Assay used: immunoSEQ multiplex PCR; TCRdb lists only in-frame clones, some missing. The sample has a few million clones, about 92% seen once. The chain uses TRBV30 and TRBJ2-3; D possibly uses TRBD1 or TRBD2 (5 bases each). This receptor was taken from a young man in good health. Some clones in this sample may be carry-over from other donors' samples. Sequenced input: naive CD4+ T cells from PBMCs. Noted subset: CD45RA+ positively selected. The DNA for the CDR3 is TGTGCCTGGAGTGTACCGGGCAGGGACAGCACAGATACGCAGTATTTT. Protein: CAWSVPGRDSTDTQYF.